These 4 T cell receptor beta chains originate from one sample sequenced in a study of cytomegalovirus exposure and HLA in healthy donors. Primers included in the PCR were 60 Vbeta and 13 Jbeta primers. Using immunoSEQ multiplex PCR, the repertoire was profiled, and TCRdb retains in-frame clones only, with some absent. The sample records about 140,000 clones, around three quarters being singletons. Sequencing was done on a sample of PBMCs. These receptor sequences come from a young man in good health and CMV-seronegative.

Comment on this clone: This same CDR3 is encoded by further DNA sequences in the sample. The chain recombines TRBV5-1 with TRBJ1-3; no clear D gene. The germline V and J ends were trimmed by 4 bases and 3 bases, with 11 bases remaining between them. Per germline, CDR1 SGHRS and CDR2 YFSETQ. The CDR3 is made up of 14 amino acids. The CDR3: CASSPLSGGNTIYF. The CDR3 coding sequence is TGCGCCAGCAGCCCACTCTCCGGTGGAAACACCATATATTTT.

This chain uses TRBV28 with TRBJ2-7; 8 bases line up with TRBD2. This CDR3 comprises 15 residues. Germline V lookup: CDR1 MDHEN, CDR2 SYDVKM. J gave up 4 bases and V 5 bases, and 10 bases lay outside the gene matches. The CDR3 spells CASSTTGTRVYEQYF. The CDR3 DNA reads as TGTGCCAGCAGTACCACCGGGACTAGAGTTTACGAGCAGTACTTC.

This chain connects TRBV5-1 to TRBJ1-3; a weak D match, TRBD1 (5 bases). The V end was cut by 3 bases, the J end by 4 bases, with 11 bases between. The germline V gene has CDR1 SGHRS and CDR2 YFSETQ. The CDR3 is 14 amino acids. This CDR3 reads CASSWGGEGNTIYF. The CDR3 DNA sequence: TGCGCCAGCAGCTGGGGGGGAGAAGGAAACACCATATATTTT.

This chain uses TRBV29-1 with TRBJ2-1; 8 bases are shared with TRBD2. Germline V gene lookup returns CDR1 SQVTM and CDR2 ANQGSEA. V trimming: 1 base; J trimming: 6 bases; junction bases outside the gene matches: 5. The CDR3 runs to 14 residues. CDR3 sequence: CSVEGLREGNEQFF. For the CDR3, the DNA is TGCAGCGTTGAAGGTCTTCGGGAGGGCAATGAGCAGTTCTTC.